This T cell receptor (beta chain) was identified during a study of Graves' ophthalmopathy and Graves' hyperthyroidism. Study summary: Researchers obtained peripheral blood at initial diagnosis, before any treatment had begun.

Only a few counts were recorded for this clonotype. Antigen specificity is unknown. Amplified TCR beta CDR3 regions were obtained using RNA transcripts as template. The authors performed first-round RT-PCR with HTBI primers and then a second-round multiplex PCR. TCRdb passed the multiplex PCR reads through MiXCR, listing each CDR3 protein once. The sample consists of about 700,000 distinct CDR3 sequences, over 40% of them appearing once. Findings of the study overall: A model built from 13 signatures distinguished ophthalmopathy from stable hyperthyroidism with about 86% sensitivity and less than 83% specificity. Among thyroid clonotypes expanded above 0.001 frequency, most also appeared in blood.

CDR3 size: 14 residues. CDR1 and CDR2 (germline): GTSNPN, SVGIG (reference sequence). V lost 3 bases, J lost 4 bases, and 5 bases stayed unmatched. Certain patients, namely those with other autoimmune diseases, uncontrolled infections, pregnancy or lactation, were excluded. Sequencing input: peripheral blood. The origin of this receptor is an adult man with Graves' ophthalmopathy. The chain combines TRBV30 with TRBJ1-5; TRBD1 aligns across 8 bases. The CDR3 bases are TGTGCCTGGAGCCAGGGGGCAGGTAATCAGCCCCAGCATTTT. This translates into CAWSQGAGNQPQHF.